This T cell receptor (beta chain) stems from a study of shared clonotypes between healthy human individuals. Study-wide context: A few men and two women, aged 18 to 49, were donors. Study findings and constraints: Naive subsets, compared against memory subsets, generally had larger estimated richness values.

Everyone who donated was a Caucasian adult who lived in Nashville, Tennessee. Assay: immunoSEQ multiplex PCR; the TCRdb copy retains only in-frame clones and omits some. The top ten clones hold roughly 1.2% of a sample with about 1,500,000 clones, more than 95% of them seen once. On this clone itself: Antigen unknown.

V was pared by 2 bases and J by 3 bases, with 9 bases between. CDR3 length: 13 amino acids. Looked up from germline, CDR1 is SGHTS and CDR2 is YDEGEE. The chain couples TRBV5-8 to TRBJ2-7, with D perhaps matching TRBD1 (5 bases). The specimen sequenced was naive CD4+ T cells sorted from blood. Subset described: CD45RA+ positively selected. This clonotype was sampled from a young man in good health. DNA for the CDR3: TGTGCCAGCAGCTTCTGGGGCAACTACGAGCAGTACTTC. It translates to CASSFWGNYEQYF.